The rows below give T cell receptor beta chains drawn from one sample of a study of blood T cell repertoires in COVID-19. Assay: immunoSEQ multiplex PCR; the TCRdb copy retains only in-frame clones and omits some. The profile shows about 170,000 clones, more than 60% of them singletons. Material for sequencing was peripheral blood. The receptors shown here come from a man in his sixties or seventies with acute or convalescent COVID-19. The CDR3 runs from the conserved cysteine through the conserved F or W. A D gene is named only where the DNA matches it firmly. Not every row has a clone size; where given, it reads once, few, many or a size class.

v_gene,j_gene,d_gene,abundance,CDR3aa
TRBV18,TRBJ2-3,-,-,CASSGVAGDTDTQYF
TRBV6-6,TRBJ2-7,TRBD2,few,CASSHWLAGPPGEQYF
TRBV27,TRBJ1-1,-,-,CASSLTAVRWNTEAFF
TRBV12-3/TRBV12-4,TRBJ1-2,TRBD1,-,CASSSGGYGYTF
TRBV6-5,TRBJ1-2,TRBD1,once,CASSQGVYGYTF
TRBV11-2,TRBJ2-7,-,-,CASSLREISYEQYF
TRBV2,TRBJ2-5,TRBD1,-,CASVGGQSQETQYF
TRBV20-1,TRBJ2-5,TRBD2,-,CSASSGIDQETQYF
TRBV7-2,TRBJ2-5,TRBD2,-,CASSFQTSGSETQYF
TRBV2,TRBJ1-4,-,few,CASSYLQATNEKLFF
TRBV19,TRBJ2-7,-,-,CASSMGIGGPYEQYF
TRBV5-1,TRBJ1-1,-,-,CASSLDFQGGEAFF
TRBV18,TRBJ2-7,TRBD1,-,CASSPPGQGAYEQYF